One and the same sample provided the 5 T cell receptor beta chains below, sequenced in a study of Graves' ophthalmopathy and Graves' hyperthyroidism (dated by TCRdb to the late 2010s). Reads for this sample came from an Illumina HiSeq 2000. TCR beta CDR3 regions were amplified from RNA transcripts for repertoire sequencing. HTBI primers and the Qiagen OneStep RT-PCR kit were used in a first-round RT-PCR, which was followed by a second-round multiplex PCR, size selection and purification. Using fastp at Q25 and MiXCR, TCRdb reprocessed the public reads and kept productive beta chains. Each entry merges the rows of one CDR3 protein and shows their most common DNA and genes. Counted in this sample were over a million distinct CDR3 sequences; about two fifths of them appeared once. The ten largest clones represent over 8.5% of the sample. The specimen was peripheral blood or thyroid tissue (not recorded which). These receptors all come from an adult man with Graves' hyperthyroidism.

This clonotype was recorded at least ten times. V gene TRBV12-3 or TRBV12-4 combines with J gene TRBJ1-2, with D unclear. V was cut by 3 bases and J by 8 bases, with 10 bases left in between. This CDR3 region has 12 residues. DNA for the CDR3: TGTGCCAGCAGTTTCCCCGGGCAGGGCTACACCTTC. It codes for CASSFPGQGYTF.

This clonotype was found many times. The rearrangement uses TRBV12-3 or TRBV12-4 and TRBJ1-2; TRBD1 might be the D (5 bases). This CDR3 region has 12 residues. V lost 4 bases and J 6 bases, leaving 9 bases between the germline ends. The DNA for the CDR3 is TGTGCCAGCAGTTCGCAGGGTAATGGCTACACCTTC. Protein product: CASSSQGNGYTF.

CDR3 DNA: TGTGCCACCAGCAGACGGCCTCGGACAGCGAACACTGAAGCTTTCTTT. Translated: CATSRRPRTANTEAFF. J is TRBJ1-1 and V is TRBV15; possible D gene TRBD1, 6 bases. The V and J ends lost 2 bases and 1 base respectively, with 14 bases between them. CDR1 LNHNV and CDR2 YYDKDF come from the germline V gene (reference sequence). CDR3 size: 16 residues.

The DNA of the CDR3 is TGTGCCAGCAGTTTATGGGCAGGGCGAGCCAGCACTGAAGCTTTCTTT. Encoded protein: CASSLWAGRASTEAFF. The chain carries TRBV12-3 or TRBV12-4 and TRBJ1-1; tentatively, D is TRBD1 (5 bases). This CDR3 comprises 16 residues. The V gene lost 2 bases and the J gene lost 4 bases, with 17 bases spanning the gap.

This clonotype was found many times. The chain employs TRBV20-1 and TRBJ2-5, with 9 bases fitting TRBD2. Trimming cost V 6 bases and J 5 bases; bases outside gene matches: 10. CDR1 DFQATT and CDR2 SNEGSKA come from the germline V gene (reference sequence). This CDR3 region has 14 residues. CDR3 sequence reads: CSAYPAGGAETQYF. The CDR3 DNA reads TGCAGTGCCTATCCCGCGGGAGGGGCGGAGACCCAGTACTTC.